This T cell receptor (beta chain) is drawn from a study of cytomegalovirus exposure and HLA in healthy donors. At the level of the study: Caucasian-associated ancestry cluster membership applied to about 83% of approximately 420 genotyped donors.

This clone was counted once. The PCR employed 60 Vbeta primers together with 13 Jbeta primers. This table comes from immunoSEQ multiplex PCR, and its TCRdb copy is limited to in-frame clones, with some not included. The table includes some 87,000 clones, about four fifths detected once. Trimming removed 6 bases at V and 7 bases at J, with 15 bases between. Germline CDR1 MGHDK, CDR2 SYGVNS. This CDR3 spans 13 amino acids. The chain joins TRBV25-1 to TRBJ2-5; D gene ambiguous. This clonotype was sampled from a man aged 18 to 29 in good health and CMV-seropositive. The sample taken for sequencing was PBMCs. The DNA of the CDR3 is TGTGCCAGCAGCCCGGTTTGGGCTGGGACCCAGTACTTC. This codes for CASSPVWAGTQYF.